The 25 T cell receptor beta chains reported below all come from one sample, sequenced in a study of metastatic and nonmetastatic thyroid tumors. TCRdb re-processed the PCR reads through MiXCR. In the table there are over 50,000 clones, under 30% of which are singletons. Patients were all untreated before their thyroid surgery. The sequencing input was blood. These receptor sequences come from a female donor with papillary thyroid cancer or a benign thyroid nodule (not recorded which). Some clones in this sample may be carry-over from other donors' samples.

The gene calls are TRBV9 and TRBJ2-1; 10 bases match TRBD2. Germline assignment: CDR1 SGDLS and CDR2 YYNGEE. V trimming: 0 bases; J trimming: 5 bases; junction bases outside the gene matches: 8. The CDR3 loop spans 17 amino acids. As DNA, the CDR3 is TGTGCCAGCAGCGTAGGTAAGGGAGGACTAGCGGACAATGAGCAGTTCTTC. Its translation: CASSVGKGGLADNEQFF. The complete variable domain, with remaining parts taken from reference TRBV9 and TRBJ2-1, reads DSGVTQTPKHLITATGQRVTLRCSPRSGDLSVYWYQQSLDQGLQFLIQYYNGEERAKGNILERFSAQQFPDLHSELNLSSLELGDSALYFCASSVGKGGLADNEQFFGPGTRLTVL.

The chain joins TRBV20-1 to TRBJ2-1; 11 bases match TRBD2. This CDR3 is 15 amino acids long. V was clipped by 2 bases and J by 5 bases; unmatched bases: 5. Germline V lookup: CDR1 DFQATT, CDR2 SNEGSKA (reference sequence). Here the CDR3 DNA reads TGCAGTGCTAGACTGGGACTAGCGGTAGACAATGAGCAGTTCTTC. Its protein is CSARLGLAVDNEQFF.

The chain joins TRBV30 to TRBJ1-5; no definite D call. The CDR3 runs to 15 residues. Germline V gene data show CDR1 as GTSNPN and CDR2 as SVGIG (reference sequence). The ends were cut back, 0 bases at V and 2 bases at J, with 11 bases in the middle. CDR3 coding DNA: TGTGCCTGGAGTGTAATCGGAATTGGCAATCAGCCCCAGCATTTT. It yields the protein CAWSVIGIGNQPQHF.

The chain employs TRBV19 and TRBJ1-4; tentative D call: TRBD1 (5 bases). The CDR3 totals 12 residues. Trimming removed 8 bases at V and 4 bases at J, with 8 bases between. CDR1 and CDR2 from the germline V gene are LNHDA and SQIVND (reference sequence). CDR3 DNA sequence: TGTGCCAGTGACAGAGATAATGAAAAACTGTTTTTT. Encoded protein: CASDRDNEKLFF.

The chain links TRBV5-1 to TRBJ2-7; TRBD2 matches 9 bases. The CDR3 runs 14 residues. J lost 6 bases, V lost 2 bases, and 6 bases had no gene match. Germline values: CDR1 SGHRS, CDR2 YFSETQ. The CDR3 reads CASSLQRGALEQYF. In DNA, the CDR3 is TGCGCCAGCAGCTTACAGCGGGGGGCTCTCGAGCAGTACTTC.

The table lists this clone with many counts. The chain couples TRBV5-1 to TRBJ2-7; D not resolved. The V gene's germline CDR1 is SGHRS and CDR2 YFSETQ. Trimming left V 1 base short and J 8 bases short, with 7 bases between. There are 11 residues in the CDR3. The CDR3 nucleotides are TGCGCCAGCAGCTTGAACTCTCAGCAGTACTTC. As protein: CASSLNSQQYF.

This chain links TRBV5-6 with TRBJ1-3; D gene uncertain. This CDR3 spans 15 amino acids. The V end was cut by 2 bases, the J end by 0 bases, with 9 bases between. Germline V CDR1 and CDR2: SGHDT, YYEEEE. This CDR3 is CASSFSWSSGNTIYF. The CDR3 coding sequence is TGTGCCAGCAGCTTTTCCTGGAGCTCTGGAAACACCATATATTTT.

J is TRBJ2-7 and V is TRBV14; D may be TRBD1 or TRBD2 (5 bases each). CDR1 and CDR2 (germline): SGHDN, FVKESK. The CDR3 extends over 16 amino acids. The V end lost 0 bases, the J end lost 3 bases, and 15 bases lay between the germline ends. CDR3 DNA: TGTGCCAGCAGCCAAGATCCCGCCAGGGCGGGCTACGAGCAGTACTTC. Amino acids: CASSQDPARAGYEQYF.

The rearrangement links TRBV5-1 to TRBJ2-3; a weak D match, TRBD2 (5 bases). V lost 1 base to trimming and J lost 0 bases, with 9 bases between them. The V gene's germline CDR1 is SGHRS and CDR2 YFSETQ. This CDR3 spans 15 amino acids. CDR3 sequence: CASSLSGGSTDTQYF. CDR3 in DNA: TGCGCCAGCAGCTTGTCTGGCGGGAGCACAGATACGCAGTATTTT.

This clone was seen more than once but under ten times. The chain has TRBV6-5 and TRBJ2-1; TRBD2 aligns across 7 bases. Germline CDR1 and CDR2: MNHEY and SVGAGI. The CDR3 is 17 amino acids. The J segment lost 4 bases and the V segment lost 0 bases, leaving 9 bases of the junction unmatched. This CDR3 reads CASSYSGLGGVYNEQFF. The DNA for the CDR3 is TGTGCCAGCAGTTACTCCGGTCTGGGAGGGGTTTACAATGAGCAGTTCTTC.

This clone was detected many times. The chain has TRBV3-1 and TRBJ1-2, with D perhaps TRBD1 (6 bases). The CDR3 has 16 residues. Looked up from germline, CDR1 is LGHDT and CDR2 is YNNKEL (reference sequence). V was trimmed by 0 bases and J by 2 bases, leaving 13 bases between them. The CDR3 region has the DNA TGTGCCAGCAGCCAAGATCCAGCTCAGGGGAACTATGGCTACACCTTC. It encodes CASSQDPAQGNYGYTF.

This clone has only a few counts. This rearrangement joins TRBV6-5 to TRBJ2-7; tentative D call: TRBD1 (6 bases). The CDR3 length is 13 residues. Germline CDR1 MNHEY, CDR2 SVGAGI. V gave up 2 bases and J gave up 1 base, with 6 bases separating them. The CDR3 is CASSYTGSYEQYF. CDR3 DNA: TGTGCCAGCAGTTACACAGGGTCCTACGAGCAGTACTTC.

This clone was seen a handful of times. In DNA form, the CDR3 reads TGCAGCGTTGAGGGGGACAGGGCCTACGAGCAGTACTTC. This gives the protein CSVEGDRAYEQYF. The V and J genes are TRBV29-1 and TRBJ2-7; 9 bases are shared with TRBD1. This CDR3 has 13 residues. CDR1 is SQVTM, CDR2 ANQGSEA, per germline. V shed 3 bases and J 2 bases; nucleotides not matched to a gene: 2.

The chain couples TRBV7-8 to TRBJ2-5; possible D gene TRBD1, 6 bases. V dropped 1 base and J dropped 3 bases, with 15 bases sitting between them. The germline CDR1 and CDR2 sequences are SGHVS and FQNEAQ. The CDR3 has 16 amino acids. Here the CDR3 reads CASSLGLGAQKETQYF. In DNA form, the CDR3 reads TGTGCCAGCAGCTTAGGTCTGGGGGCCCAAAAAGAGACCCAGTACTTC.

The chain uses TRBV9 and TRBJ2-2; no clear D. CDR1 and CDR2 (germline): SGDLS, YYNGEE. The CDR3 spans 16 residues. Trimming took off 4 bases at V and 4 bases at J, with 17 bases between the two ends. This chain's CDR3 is CASSPFSEMGTGELFF. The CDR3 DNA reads TGTGCCAGCAGCCCTTTCTCGGAGATGGGCACCGGGGAGCTGTTTTTT.

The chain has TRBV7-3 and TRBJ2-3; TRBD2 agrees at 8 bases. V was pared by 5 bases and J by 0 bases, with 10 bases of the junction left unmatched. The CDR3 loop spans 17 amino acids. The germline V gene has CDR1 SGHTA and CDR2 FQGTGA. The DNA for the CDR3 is TGTGCCAGCAGCCTGTATCTAGCGGGCGCTAGCACAGATACGCAGTATTTT. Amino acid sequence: CASSLYLAGASTDTQYF.

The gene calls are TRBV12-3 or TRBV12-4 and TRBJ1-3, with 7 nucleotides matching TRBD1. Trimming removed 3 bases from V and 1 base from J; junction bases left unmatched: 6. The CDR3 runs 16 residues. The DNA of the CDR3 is TGTGCCAGCAGTTTCGACAGGGCGTTATCTGGAAACACCATATATTTT. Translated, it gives CASSFDRALSGNTIYF.

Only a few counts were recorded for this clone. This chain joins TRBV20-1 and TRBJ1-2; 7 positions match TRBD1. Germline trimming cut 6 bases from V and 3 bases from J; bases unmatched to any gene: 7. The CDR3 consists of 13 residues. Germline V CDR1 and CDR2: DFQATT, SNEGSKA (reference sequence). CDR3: CSALTGTHYGYTF. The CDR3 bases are TGCAGTGCGCTGACAGGGACTCACTATGGCTACACCTTC.

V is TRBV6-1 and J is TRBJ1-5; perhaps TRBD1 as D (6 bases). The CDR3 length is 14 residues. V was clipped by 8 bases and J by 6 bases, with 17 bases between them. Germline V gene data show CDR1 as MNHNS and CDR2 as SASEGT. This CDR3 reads CASYQGGAGQPQHF. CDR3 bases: TGTGCCAGCTATCAAGGGGGAGCGGGTCAGCCCCAGCATTTT.

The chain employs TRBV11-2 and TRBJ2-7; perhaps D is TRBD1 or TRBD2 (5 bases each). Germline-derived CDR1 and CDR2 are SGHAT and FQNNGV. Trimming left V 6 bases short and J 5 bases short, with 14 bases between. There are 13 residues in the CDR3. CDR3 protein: CASSPRGRDEQYF. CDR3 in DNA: TGTGCCAGCAGTCCGAGGGGACGGGACGAGCAGTACTTC.

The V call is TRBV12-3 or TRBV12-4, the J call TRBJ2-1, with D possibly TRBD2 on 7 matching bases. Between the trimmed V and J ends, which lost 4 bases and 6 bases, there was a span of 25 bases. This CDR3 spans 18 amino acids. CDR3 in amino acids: CASSSPGQRASSGNEQFF. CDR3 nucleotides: TGTGCCAGCAGTTCCCCGGGACAAAGAGCGTCTAGCGGCAATGAGCAGTTCTTC.

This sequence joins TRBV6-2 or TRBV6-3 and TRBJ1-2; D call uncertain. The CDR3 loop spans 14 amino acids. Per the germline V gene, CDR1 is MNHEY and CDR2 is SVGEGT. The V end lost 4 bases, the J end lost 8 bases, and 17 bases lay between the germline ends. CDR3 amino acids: CASSSGRAFGGYTF. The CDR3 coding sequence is TGTGCCAGCAGTTCCGGGAGGGCGTTCGGGGGCTACACCTTC.

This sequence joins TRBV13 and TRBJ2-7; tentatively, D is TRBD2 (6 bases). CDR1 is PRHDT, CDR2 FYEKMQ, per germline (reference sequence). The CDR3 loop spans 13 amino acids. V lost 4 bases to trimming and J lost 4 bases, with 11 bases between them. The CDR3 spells CASSSSRGYEQYF. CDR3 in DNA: TGTGCCAGCAGCTCCTCTCGGGGGTACGAGCAGTACTTC.

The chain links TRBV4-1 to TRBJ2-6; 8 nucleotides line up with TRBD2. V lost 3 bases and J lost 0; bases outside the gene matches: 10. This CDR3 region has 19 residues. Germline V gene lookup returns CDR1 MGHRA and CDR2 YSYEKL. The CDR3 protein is CASSHAREGPSSGANVLTF. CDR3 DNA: TGCGCCAGCAGCCATGCCCGGGAGGGCCCCAGCTCTGGGGCCAACGTCCTGACTTTC.

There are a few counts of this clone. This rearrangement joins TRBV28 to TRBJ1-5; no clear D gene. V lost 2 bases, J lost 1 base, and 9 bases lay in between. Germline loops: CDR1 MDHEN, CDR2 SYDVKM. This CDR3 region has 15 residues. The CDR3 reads CASSLGVGSNQPQHF. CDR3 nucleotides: TGTGCCAGCAGTTTAGGGGTCGGGAGCAATCAGCCCCAGCATTTT.